These 5 T cell receptor beta chains were all obtained from the same sample, sequenced in a study of OX40 agonist ivuxolimab in advanced cancers. Measured with immunoSEQ multiplex PCR; TCRdb has only the in-frame clones, and not every one. The table shows about 12,000 clones, with about 79% occurring only once. This material consisted of CD4+ or CD8+ T cells sorted from blood, taken in a trial of the OX40 agonist ivuxolimab. These receptors were collected from an adult with an advanced solid tumor such as melanoma, head and neck, liver or kidney cancer.

This clone was counted between two and nine times. This chain uses TRBV29-1 with TRBJ1-1, with unresolved D. V shed 0 bases and J shed 4 bases, with 9 bases lying between them. CDR1 is SQVTM and CDR2 is ANQGSEA in the germline V gene. The CDR3 covers 13 residues. CDR3: CSVEEGMGTEAFF. As DNA, the CDR3 is TGCAGCGTTGAAGAGGGGATGGGCACTGAAGCTTTCTTT.

Judged by abundance, this clone is medium-sized. The genes are TRBV9 and TRBJ2-1, with D uncertain. This CDR3 contains 13 residues. V was trimmed by 3 bases and J by 8 bases, leaving 12 bases between them. Looked up from germline, CDR1 is SGDLS and CDR2 is YYNGEE. CDR3 loop: CASSEFTVHEQFF. The DNA for the CDR3 is TGTGCCAGCAGCGAGTTTACGGTCCATGAGCAGTTCTTC.

The V and J genes are TRBV29-1 and TRBJ1-1; 7 nucleotides align to TRBD1. Trimming removed 7 bases from V and 5 bases from J; junction bases left unmatched: 7. There are 12 residues in the CDR3. Per germline, CDR1 SQVTM and CDR2 ANQGSEA. Here the CDR3 reads CSAGQRMTEAFF. Here the CDR3 DNA reads TGCAGCGCGGGACAGCGGATGACTGAAGCTTTCTTT. Together with reference TRBV29-1 and TRBJ1-1, the CDR3 gives the full variable domain: SAVISQKPSRDICQRGTSLTIQCQVDSQVTMMFWYRQQPGQSLTLIATANQGSEATYESGFVIDKFPISRPNLTFSTLTVSNMSPEDSSIYLCSAGQRMTEAFFGQGTRLTVV.

V gene TRBV19 combines with J gene TRBJ2-7, with D possibly matching TRBD2 (6 bases). The germline V gene encodes CDR1 LNHDA and CDR2 SQIVND (reference sequence). The germline V and J ends were trimmed by 8 bases and 5 bases, with 16 bases remaining between them. This CDR3 is built from 13 residues. The CDR3 here is CASATGAGDEQYF. The DNA of the CDR3 is TGTGCCAGTGCCACGGGAGCCGGGGACGAGCAGTACTTC. Drawing the rest from reference TRBV19 and TRBJ2-7, the complete variable domain is DGGITQSPKYLFRKEGQNVTLSCEQNLNHDAMYWYRQDPGQGLRLIYYSQIVNDFQKGDIAEGYSVSREKKESFPLTVTSAQKNPTAFYLCASATGAGDEQYFGPGTRLTVT.

This clone was seen just once. This sequence joins TRBV4-1 and TRBJ2-1, with 11 nucleotides matching TRBD2. The CDR3 has 16 amino acids. Trimming took 2 bases from V and 5 from J; bases not matched to a gene: 5. CDR1 is MGHRA and CDR2 is YSYEKL in the germline V gene. The CDR3 DNA reads TGCGCCAGCAGCCAATTTAGCGGGAGGGCTAACAATGAGCAGTTCTTC. This translates into CASSQFSGRANNEQFF.